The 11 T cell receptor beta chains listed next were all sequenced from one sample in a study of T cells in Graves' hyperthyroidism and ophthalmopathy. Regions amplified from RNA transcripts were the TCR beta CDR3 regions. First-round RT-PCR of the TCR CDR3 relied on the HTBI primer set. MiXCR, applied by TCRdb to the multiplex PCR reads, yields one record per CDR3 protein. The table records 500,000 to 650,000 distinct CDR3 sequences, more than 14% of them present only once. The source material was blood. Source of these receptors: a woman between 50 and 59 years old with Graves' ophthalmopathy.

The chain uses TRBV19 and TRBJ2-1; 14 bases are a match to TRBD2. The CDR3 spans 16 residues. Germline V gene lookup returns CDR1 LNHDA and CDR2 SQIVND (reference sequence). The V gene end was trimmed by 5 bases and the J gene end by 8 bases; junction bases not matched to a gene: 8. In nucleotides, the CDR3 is TGTGCCAGTAGTCCAGGACTAGCGGGAGGATACGATGAGCAGTTCTTC. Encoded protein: CASSPGLAGGYDEQFF.

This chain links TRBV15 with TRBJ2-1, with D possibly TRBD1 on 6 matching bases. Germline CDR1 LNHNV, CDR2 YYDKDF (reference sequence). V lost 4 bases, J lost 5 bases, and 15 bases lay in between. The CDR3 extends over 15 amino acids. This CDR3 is CATSKSSDRHNEQFF. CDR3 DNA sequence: TGTGCCACCAGCAAATCATCGGACAGACACAATGAGCAGTTCTTC.

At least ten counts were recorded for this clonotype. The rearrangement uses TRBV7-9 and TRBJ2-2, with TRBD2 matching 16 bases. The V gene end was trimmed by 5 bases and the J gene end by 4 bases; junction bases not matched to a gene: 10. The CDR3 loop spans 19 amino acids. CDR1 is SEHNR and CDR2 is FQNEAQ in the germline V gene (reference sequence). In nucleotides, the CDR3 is TGTGCCAGCAGCGAACCGGGACTAGCGGGAGGGCCCGTCACCGGGGAGCTGTTTTTT. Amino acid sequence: CASSEPGLAGGPVTGELFF. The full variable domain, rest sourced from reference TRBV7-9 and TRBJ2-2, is DTGVSQNPRHKITKRGQNVTFRCDPISEHNRLYWYRQTLGQGPEFLTYFQNEAQLEKSRLLSDRFSAERPKGSFSTLEIQRTEQGDSAMYLCASSEPGLAGGPVTGELFFGEGSRLTVL.

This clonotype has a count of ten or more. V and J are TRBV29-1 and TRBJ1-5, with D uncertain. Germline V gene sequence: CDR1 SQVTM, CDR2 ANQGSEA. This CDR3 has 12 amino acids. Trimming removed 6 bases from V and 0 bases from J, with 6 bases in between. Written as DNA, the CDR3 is TGCAGCGTGGGCCATAGCAATCAGCCCCAGCATTTT. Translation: CSVGHSNQPQHF.

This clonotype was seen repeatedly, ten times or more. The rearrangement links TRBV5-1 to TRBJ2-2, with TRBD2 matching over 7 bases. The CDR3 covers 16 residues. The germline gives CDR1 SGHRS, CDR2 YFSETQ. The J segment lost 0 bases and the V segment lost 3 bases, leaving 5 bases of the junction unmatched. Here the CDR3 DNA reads TGCGCCAGCAGCTCAACTAGCGCAGCGAACACCGGGGAGCTGTTTTTT. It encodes CASSSTSAANTGELFF.

The CDR3 bases are TGTGCCAGCAGTTACTCGGCCATGATCTCTGGAAACACCATATATTTT. This translates into CASSYSAMISGNTIYF. The rearrangement links TRBV6-5 to TRBJ1-3; no firm D call. Looked up from germline, CDR1 is MNHEY and CDR2 is SVGAGI. This CDR3 has 16 amino acids. With 0 bases removed from V and 0 bases from J, the gap between germline ends came to 9 bases.

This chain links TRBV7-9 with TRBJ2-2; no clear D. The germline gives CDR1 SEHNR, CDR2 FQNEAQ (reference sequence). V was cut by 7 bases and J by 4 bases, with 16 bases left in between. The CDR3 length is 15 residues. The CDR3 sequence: CASKAPLKGTGELFF. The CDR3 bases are TGTGCCAGCAAGGCGCCCCTGAAGGGCACCGGGGAGCTGTTTTTT. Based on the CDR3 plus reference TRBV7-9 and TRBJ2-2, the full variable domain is DTGVSQNPRHKITKRGQNVTFRCDPISEHNRLYWYRQTLGQGPEFLTYFQNEAQLEKSRLLSDRFSAERPKGSFSTLEIQRTEQGDSAMYLCASKAPLKGTGELFFGEGSRLTVL.

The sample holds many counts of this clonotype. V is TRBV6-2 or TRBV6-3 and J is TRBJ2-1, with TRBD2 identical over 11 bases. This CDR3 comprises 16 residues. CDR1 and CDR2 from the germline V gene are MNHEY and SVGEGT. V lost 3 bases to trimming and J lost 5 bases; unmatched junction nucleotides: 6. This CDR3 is CASSYSGRAVDNEQFF. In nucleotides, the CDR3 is TGTGCCAGCAGTTATAGCGGGAGGGCCGTAGACAATGAGCAGTTCTTC.

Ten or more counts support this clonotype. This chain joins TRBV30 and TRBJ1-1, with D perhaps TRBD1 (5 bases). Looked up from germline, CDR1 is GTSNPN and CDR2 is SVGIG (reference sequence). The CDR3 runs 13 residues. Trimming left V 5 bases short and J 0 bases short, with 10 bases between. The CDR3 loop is CAWQRQLNTEAFF. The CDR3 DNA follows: TGTGCCTGGCAACGACAGTTGAACACTGAAGCTTTCTTT.

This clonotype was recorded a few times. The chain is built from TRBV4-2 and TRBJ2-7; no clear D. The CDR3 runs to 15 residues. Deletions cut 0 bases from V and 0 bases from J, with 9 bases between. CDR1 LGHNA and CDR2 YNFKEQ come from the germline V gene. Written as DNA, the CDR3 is TGTGCCAGCAGCCAAGAAGAACGGACCTCCTACGAGCAGTACTTC. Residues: CASSQEERTSYEQYF.

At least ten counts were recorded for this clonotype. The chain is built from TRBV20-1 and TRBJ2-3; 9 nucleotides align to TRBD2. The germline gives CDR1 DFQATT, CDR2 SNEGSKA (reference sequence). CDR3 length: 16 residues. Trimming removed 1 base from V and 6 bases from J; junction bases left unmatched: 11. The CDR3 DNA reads TGCAGTGCTAGAGTGACGGCGGGAGGGCCGTGGGATACGCAGTATTTT. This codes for CSARVTAGGPWDTQYF.